This T cell receptor beta chain was recorded in a study of immune evolution from preneoplasia to lung adenocarcinoma. A single count supports this clone. Per the germline V gene, CDR1 is SGDLS and CDR2 is YYNGEE. The CDR3 totals 13 residues. Deletions cut 2 bases from V and 8 bases from J, with 13 bases between. Produced via immunoSEQ multiplex PCR; TCRdb's table is partial and in-frame only. This table has 2,500 to 3,500 clones, about four fifths appearing once. Sequencing was performed on FFPE adjacent normal lung tissue. The sequence came from a person aged 70 to 85 with lung adenocarcinoma. V is TRBV9 and J is TRBJ1-2; perhaps TRBD1 as D (5 bases). CDR3 in DNA: TGTGCCAGCAGCGTGGGGCAGATGGGGGGCTACACCTTC. Its protein is CASSVGQMGGYTF. The entire variable domain, with the rest obtained from reference TRBV9 and TRBJ1-2, is as follows: DSGVTQTPKHLITATGQRVTLRCSPRSGDLSVYWYQQSLDQGLQFLIQYYNGEERAKGNILERFSAQQFPDLHSELNLSSLELGDSALYFCASSVGQMGGYTFGSGTRLTVV.